This TCR beta chain was identified in a study of low-dose radiotherapy and immunotherapy resistance in tumors. The CDR3 extends over 16 amino acids. As for time point: before trial treatment. Of note for this clonotype: A far larger clone is only one base removed, so a read error is likely.

cDNA synthesis used a TRAV/TRBV-specific primer set for both chains. Amplification, which lasted 20 PCR cycles, used a constant-region primer and V-primer adapter to amplify TCRs. TCRdb reprocessed the reads with MiXCR, giving one entry per CDR3 protein. The sample includes about 64,000 distinct CDR3 sequences, about 25% seen only once; the top ten take about 6.6%. The receptor was isolated from a male donor with rectosigmoid adenocarcinoma. The sample in question was PBMCs, obtained before treatment. The V call is TRBV12-2, the J call TRBJ2-7; whether TRBD2, the table's D call, matches the DNA was not checked. TRBV12-2 is reported as a pseudogene. CDR3 in amino acids: CASSPPFLRDSYEQYF. DNA of the CDR3: TGTGCCAGCAGCCCTCCTTTCTTAAGAGACTCCTACGAGCAGTACTTC.